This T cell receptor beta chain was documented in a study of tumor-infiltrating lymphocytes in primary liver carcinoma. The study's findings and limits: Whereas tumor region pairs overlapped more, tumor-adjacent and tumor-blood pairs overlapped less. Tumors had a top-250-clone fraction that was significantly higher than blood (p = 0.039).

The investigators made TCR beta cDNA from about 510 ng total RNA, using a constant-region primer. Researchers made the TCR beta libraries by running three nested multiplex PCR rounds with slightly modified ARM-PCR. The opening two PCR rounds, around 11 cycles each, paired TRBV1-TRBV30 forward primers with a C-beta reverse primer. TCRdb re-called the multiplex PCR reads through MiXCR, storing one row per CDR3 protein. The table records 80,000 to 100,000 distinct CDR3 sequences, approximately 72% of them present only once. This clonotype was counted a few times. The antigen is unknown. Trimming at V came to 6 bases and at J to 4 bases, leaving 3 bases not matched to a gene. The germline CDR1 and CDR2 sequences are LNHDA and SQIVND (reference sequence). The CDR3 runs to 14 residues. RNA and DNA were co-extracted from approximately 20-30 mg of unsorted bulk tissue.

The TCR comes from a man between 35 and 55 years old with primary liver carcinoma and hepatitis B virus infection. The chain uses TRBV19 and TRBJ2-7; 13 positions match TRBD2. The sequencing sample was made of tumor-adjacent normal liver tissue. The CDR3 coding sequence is TGTGCCAGTAGCGGACTAGCGGGAGCATACGAGCAGTACTTC. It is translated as CASSGLAGAYEQYF.